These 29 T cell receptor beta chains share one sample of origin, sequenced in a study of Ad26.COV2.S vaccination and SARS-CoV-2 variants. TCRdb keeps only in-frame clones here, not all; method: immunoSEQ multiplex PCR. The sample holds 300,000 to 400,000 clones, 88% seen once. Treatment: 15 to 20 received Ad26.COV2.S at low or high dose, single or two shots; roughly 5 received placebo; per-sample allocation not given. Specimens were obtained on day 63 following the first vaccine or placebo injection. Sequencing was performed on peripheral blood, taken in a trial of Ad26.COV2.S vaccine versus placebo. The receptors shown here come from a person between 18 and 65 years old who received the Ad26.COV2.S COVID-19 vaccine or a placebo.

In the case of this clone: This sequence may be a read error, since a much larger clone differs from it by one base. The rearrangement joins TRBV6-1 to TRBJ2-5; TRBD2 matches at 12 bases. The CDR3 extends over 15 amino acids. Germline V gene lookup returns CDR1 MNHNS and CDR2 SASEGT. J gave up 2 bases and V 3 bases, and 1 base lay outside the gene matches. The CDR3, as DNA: TGTGCCAGCAGTGACCTAGCGGGGGGGCAAGAGACCCAGTACTTC. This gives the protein CASSDLAGGQETQYF.

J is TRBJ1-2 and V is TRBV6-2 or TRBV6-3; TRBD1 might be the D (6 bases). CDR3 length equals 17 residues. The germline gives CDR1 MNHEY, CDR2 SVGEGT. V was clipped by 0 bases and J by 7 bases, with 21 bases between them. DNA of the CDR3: TGTGCCAGCAGTTACTCGGGGACACAAACGGCTCTTGTTGGCTACACCTTC. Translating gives CASSYSGTQTALVGYTF.

CDR3 sequence: CASSLGSPMLSEQYF. The CDR3 coding sequence is TGTGCCAGCAGCCTCGGGTCCCCAATGTTGTCTGAGCAGTACTTC. V is TRBV5-4 and J is TRBJ2-7; the D is unclear. Trimming removed 4 bases at V and 7 bases at J, with 21 bases between. The CDR3 covers 15 residues. Germline V gene sequence: CDR1 SGHNT, CDR2 YYREEE (reference sequence). Full variable domain (outside the CDR3, taken from reference TRBV5-4 and TRBJ2-7): ETGVTQSPTHLIKTRGQQVTLRCSSQSGHNTVSWYQQALGQGPQFIFQYYREEENGRGNFPPRFSGLQFPNYSSELNVNALELDDSALYLCASSLGSPMLSEQYFGPGTRLTVT.

DNA for the CDR3: TGTGCCAGCAGTTACACTCCGACAGGGTCCGGGGAGCTGTTTTTT. It codes for CASSYTPTGSGELFF. The chain links TRBV6-5 to TRBJ2-2; TRBD1 matches 7 bases. CDR3 size: 15 residues. V was pared by 2 bases and J by 6 bases, with 6 bases of the junction left unmatched. Germline V gene lookup returns CDR1 MNHEY and CDR2 SVGAGI.

CDR3 DNA: TGTGCCAGCAGCTTGGACCCAGGACAAATTAGCAATCAGCCCCAGCATTTT. It encodes CASSLDPGQISNQPQHF. V gene TRBV5-4 combines with J gene TRBJ1-5; TRBD1 might be the D (5 bases). Trimming left V 0 bases short and J 0 bases short, with 13 bases between. Germline V gene data show CDR1 as SGHNT and CDR2 as YYREEE (reference sequence). The CDR3 is made up of 17 amino acids.

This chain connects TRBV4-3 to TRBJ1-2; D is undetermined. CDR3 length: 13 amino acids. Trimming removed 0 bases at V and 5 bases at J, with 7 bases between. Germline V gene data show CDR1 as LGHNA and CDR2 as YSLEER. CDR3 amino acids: CASSQDGFYGYTF. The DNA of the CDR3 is TGCGCCAGCAGCCAAGATGGATTTTATGGCTACACCTTC.

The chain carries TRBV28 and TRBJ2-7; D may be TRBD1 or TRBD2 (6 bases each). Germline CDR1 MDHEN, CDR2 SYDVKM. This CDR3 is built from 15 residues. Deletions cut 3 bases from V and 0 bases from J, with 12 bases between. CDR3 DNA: TGTGCCAGCAGTTTTGTGGGGGGCGGCTCCTACGAGCAGTACTTC. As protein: CASSFVGGGSYEQYF.

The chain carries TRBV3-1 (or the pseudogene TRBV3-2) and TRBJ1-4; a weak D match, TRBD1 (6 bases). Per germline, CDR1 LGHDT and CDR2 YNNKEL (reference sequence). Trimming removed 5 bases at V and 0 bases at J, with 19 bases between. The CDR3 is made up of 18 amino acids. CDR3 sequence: CASSGRDTGIATNEKLFF. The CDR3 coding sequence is TGTGCCAGCAGCGGCCGGGACACGGGGATAGCAACTAATGAAAAACTGTTTTTT.

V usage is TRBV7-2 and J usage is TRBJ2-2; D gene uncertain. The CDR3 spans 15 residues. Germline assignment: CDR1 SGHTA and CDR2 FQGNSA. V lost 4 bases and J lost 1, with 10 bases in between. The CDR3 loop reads CASSSLRRNTGELFF. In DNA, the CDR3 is TGTGCCAGCAGCTCTTTACGCCGGAACACCGGGGAGCTGTTTTTT.

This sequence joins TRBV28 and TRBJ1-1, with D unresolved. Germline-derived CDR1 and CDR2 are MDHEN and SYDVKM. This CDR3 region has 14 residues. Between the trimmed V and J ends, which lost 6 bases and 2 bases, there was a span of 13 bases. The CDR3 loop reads CASRPDLVNTEAFF. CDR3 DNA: TGTGCCAGCAGACCTGACTTGGTCAACACTGAAGCTTTCTTT.

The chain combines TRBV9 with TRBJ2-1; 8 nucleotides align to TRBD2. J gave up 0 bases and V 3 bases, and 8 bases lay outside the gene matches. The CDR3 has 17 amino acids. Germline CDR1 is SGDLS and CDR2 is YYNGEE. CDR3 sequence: CASSAPGGGSSYNEQFF. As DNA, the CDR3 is TGTGCCAGCAGCGCCCCCGGCGGGGGGAGCTCCTACAATGAGCAGTTCTTC. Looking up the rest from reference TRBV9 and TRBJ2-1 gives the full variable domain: DSGVTQTPKHLITATGQRVTLRCSPRSGDLSVYWYQQSLDQGLQFLIQYYNGEERAKGNILERFSAQQFPDLHSELNLSSLELGDSALYFCASSAPGGGSSYNEQFFGPGTRLTVL.

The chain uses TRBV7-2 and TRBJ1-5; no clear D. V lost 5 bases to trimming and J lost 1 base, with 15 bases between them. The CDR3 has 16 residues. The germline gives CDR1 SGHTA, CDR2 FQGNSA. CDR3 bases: TGTGCCAGCAGCCCGTCAGGAGCTGTAAGCAATCAGCCCCAGCATTTT. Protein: CASSPSGAVSNQPQHF.

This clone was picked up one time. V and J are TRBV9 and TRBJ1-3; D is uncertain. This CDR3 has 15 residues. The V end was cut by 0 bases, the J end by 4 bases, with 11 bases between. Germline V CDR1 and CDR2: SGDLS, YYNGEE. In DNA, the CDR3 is TGTGCCAGCAGCGTAGATCTTATCGGGGGAAACACCATATATTTT. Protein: CASSVDLIGGNTIYF.

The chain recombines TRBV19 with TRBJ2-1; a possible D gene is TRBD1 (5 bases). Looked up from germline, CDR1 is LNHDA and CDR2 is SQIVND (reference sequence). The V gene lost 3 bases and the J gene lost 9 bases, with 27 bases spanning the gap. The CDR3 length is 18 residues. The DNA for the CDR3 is TGTGCCAGTAGTATGCTCAGGGTAGGGCTTGTTGAGGCGCGTGAGCAGTTCTTC. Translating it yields CASSMLRVGLVEAREQFF. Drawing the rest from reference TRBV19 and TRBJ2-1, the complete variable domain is DGGITQSPKYLFRKEGQNVTLSCEQNLNHDAMYWYRQDPGQGLRLIYYSQIVNDFQKGDIAEGYSVSREKKESFPLTVTSAQKNPTAFYLCASSMLRVGLVEAREQFFGPGTRLTVL.

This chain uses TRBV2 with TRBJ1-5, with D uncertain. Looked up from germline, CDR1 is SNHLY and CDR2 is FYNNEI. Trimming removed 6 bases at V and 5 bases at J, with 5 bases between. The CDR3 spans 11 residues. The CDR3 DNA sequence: TGTGCCAGCAGCGGGGATCAGCCCCAGCATTTT. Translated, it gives CASSGDQPQHF.

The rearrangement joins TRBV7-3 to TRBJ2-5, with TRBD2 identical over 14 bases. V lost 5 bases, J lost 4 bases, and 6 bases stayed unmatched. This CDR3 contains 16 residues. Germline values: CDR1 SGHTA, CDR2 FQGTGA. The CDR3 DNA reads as TGTGCCAGCAGCCCGGGACTAGCGGGAGTGGGAGAGACCCAGTACTTC. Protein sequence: CASSPGLAGVGETQYF. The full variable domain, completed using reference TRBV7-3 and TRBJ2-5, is GAGVSQTPSNKVTEKGKYVELRCDPISGHTALYWYRQSLGQGPEFLIYFQGTGAADDSGLPNDRFFAVRPEGSVSTLKIQRTERGDSAVYLCASSPGLAGVGETQYFGPGTRLLVL.

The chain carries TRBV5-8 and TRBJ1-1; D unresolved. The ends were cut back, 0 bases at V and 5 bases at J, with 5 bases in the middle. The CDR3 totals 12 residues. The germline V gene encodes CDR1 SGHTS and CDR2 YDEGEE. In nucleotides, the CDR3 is TGTGCCAGCAGCTTGGGCCCGACTGAAGCTTTCTTT. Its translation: CASSLGPTEAFF.

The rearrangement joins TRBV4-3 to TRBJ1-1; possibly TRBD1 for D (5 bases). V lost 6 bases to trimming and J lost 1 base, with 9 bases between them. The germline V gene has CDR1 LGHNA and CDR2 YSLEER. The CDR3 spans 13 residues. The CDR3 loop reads CASRMGGNTEAFF. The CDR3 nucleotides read TGCGCCAGCAGAATGGGGGGGAACACTGAAGCTTTCTTT.

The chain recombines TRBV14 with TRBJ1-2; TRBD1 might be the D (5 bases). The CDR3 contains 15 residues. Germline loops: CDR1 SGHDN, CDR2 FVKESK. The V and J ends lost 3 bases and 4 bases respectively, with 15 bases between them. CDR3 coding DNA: TGTGCCAGCAGCCAGTTACAGGACGGATTCTATGGCTACACCTTC. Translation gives CASSQLQDGFYGYTF.

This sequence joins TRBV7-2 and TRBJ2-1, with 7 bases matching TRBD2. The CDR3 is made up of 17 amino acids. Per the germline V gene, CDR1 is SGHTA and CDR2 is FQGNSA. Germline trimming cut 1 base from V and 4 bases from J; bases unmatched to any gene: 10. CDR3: CASSLGGNSGPYNEQFF. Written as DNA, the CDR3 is TGTGCCAGCAGCTTAGGGGGGAATAGCGGGCCTTACAATGAGCAGTTCTTC.

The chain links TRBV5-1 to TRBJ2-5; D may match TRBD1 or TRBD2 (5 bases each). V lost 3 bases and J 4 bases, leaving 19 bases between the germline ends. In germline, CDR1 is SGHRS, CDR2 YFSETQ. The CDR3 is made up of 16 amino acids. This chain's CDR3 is CASSWTQRYGLETQYF. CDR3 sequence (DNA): TGCGCCAGCAGCTGGACACAGCGATATGGACTAGAGACCCAGTACTTC.

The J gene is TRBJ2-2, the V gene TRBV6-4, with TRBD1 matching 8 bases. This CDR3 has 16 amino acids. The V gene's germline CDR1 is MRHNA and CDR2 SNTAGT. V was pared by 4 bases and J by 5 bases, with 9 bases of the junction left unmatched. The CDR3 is CASSGQGPLGTGELFF. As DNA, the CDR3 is TGTGCCAGCAGTGGACAGGGGCCCTTGGGGACCGGGGAGCTGTTTTTT.

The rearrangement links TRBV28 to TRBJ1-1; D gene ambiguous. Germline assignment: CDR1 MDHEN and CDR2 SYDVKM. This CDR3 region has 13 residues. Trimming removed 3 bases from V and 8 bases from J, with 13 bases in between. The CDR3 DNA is TGTGCCAGCAGTTTGGATCAGGCTTCCGAAGCTTTCTTT. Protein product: CASSLDQASEAFF.

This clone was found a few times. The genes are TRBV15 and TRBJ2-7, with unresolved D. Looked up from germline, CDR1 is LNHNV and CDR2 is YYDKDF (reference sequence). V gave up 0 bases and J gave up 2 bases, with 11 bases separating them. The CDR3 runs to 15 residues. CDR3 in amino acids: CATSRDRAATYEQYF. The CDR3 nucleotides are TGTGCCACCAGCAGAGATAGGGCAGCAACCTACGAGCAGTACTTC.

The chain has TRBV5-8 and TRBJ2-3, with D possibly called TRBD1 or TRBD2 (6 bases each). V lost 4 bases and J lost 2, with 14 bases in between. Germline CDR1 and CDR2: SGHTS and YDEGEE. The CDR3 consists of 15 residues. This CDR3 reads CASSRKQGLTDTQYF. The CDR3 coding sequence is TGTGCCAGCAGCCGCAAACAGGGACTCACAGATACGCAGTATTTT.

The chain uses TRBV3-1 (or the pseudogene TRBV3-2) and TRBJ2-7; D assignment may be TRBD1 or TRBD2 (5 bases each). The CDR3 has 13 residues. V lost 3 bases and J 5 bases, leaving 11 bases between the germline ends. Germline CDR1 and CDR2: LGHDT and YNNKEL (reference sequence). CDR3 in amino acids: CASSHSGTNEQYF. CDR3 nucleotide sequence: TGTGCCAGCAGCCACTCAGGGACCAACGAGCAGTACTTC.

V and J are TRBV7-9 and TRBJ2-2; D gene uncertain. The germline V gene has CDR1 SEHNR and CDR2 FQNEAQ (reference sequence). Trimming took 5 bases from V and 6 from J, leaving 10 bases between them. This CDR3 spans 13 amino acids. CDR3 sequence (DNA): TGTGCCAGCAGCCCCCAGATCTCCGGGGAGCTGTTTTTT. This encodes CASSPQISGELFF. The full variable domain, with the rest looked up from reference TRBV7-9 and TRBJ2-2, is DTGVSQNPRHKITKRGQNVTFRCDPISEHNRLYWYRQTLGQGPEFLTYFQNEAQLEKSRLLSDRFSAERPKGSFSTLEIQRTEQGDSAMYLCASSPQISGELFFGEGSRLTVL.

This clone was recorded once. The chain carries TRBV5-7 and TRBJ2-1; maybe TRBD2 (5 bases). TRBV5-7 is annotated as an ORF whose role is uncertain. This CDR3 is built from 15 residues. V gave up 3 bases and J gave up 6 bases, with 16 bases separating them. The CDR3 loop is CASSSGRVGSNEQFF. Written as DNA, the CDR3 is TGTGCCAGCAGCTCCGGACGTGTGGGGAGCAATGAGCAGTTCTTC.

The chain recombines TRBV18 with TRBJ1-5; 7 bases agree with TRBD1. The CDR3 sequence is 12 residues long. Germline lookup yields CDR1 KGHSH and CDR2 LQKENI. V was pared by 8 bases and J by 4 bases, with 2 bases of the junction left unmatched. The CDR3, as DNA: TGTGCCAGCCCGGGACAGAATCAGCCCCAGCATTTT. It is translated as CASPGQNQPQHF.